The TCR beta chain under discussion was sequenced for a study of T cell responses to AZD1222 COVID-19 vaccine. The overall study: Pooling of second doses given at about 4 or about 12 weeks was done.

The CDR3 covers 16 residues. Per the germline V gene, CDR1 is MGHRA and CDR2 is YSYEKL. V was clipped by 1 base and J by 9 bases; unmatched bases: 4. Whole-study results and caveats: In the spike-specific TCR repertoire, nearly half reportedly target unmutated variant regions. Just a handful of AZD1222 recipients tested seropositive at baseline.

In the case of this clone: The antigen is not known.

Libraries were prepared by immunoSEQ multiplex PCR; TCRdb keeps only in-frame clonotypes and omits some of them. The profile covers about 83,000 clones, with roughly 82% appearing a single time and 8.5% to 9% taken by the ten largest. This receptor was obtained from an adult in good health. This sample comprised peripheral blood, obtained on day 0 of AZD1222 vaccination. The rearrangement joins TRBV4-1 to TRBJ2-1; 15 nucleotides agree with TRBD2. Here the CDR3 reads CASSQVGLAGGGEQFF. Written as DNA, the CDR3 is TGCGCCAGCAGCCAAGTAGGACTAGCGGGAGGGGGTGAGCAGTTCTTC.